This entry lists 30 T cell receptor beta chains sequenced from one sample in a study of low-dose radiotherapy and immunotherapy resistance in tumors (dated by TCRdb to between 2021 and 2022). The sample's time point label is to be understood as: after trial treatment. The sample's treatment or condition label, decoded: LDRT plus nivolumab, ipilimumab, low-dose cyclophosphamide and aspirin (RACIN trial). TCRdb names Illumina HiSeq 2500 as the instrument used. To make first-strand cDNA, Superscript III was used along with a set of TRAV- and TRBV-specific primers so that both the TCRalpha and TCRbeta chains were covered. TCRs were amplified for about 20 PCR cycles with Phusion, using a constant-region primer paired with the adapter attached to the V primers. TCRdb ran its own pipeline on the public reads, namely fastp trimming at Q25 and MiXCR clone calling, and kept in-frame beta chains. Under each unique CDR3 protein, matching rows form one entry showing the most common genes and DNA. The sample data list 35,000 to 45,000 distinct CDR3 sequences, and 25% to 30% of these were observed just once. Roughly a tenth of the sample rests with the top ten.

Material: PBMCs, obtained after low-dose radiotherapy plus immunotherapy. These TCRs come from a male donor with prostate cancer.

This clonotype was observed many times. This chain links TRBV27 with TRBJ2-7; the D gene could be TRBD1 or TRBD2 (6 bases each). This CDR3 contains 14 residues. The ends were cut back, 7 bases at V and 2 bases at J, with 15 bases in the middle. CDR1 is MNHEY and CDR2 is SMNVEV in the germline V gene (reference sequence). CDR3 nucleotide sequence: TGTGCCAGCATCACCCCGGGGGCAACCTACGAGCAGTACTTC. Translation: CASITPGATYEQYF.

A note on this clonotype: The likely explanation is a read error, given a far larger clone one base away. V is TRBV7-8 and J is TRBJ2-1, with TRBD1 matching 7 bases. The CDR3 runs 14 residues. CDR1 and CDR2 from the germline V gene are SGHVS and FQNEAQ. CDR3: CASSQDKGADGQFF. DNA of the CDR3: TGCGCCAGCAGCCAAGACAAGGGGGCCGATGGGCAGTTCTTC.

The chain has TRBV28 and TRBJ1-2; the D gene is possibly TRBD1 (5 bases). The V end lost 5 bases, the J end lost 2 bases, and 12 bases lay between the germline ends. Germline V gene lookup returns CDR1 MDHEN and CDR2 SYDVKM. This CDR3 contains 14 residues. The CDR3 protein is CASSRVQANYGYTF. CDR3 nucleotides: TGTGCCAGCAGTCGTGTACAGGCAAACTATGGCTACACCTTC.

This clonotype was seen ten or more times. The rearrangement uses TRBV15 and TRBJ2-7; no reliable D call. Deletions cut 0 bases from V and 7 bases from J, with 13 bases between. The CDR3 totals 14 residues. CDR1 is LNHNV, CDR2 YYDKDF, per germline (reference sequence). The CDR3 region is CATSRDGIFGEQYF. In DNA form, the CDR3 reads TGTGCCACCAGCAGAGATGGCATATTCGGAGAGCAGTACTTC.

This clonotype appeared many times. The gene calls are TRBV28 and TRBJ2-7; D not certain. This CDR3 comprises 12 residues. The V gene's germline CDR1 is MDHEN and CDR2 SYDVKM. V was clipped by 4 bases and J by 7 bases, with 11 bases between them. The DNA of the CDR3 is TGTGCCAGCAGTTCCCAAAGATGGGAGCAGTACTTC. Translated, it gives CASSSQRWEQYF.

This clonotype showed up many times. The CDR3: CASSSGQGNNQPQHF. In DNA, the CDR3 is TGTGCCAGCAGTTCGGGACAGGGGAACAATCAGCCCCAGCATTTT. The gene calls are TRBV7-2 and TRBJ1-5; 10 positions match TRBD1. The ends lost 6 bases at V and 3 bases at J; junction bases unmatched: 5. Germline V gene lookup returns CDR1 SGHTA and CDR2 FQGNSA. The CDR3 has 15 amino acids. The full variable domain, with the rest looked up from reference TRBV7-2 and TRBJ1-5, is GAGVSQSPSNKVTEKGKDVELRCDPISGHTALYWYRQSLGQGLEFLIYFQGNSAPDKSGLPSDRFSAERTGGSVSTLTIQRTQQEDSAVYLCASSSGQGNNQPQHFGDGTRLSIL.

This clonotype has only a few counts. The rearrangement links TRBV5-1 to TRBJ2-1; 16 bases match TRBD2. This CDR3 has 18 residues. J gave up 1 base and V 3 bases, and 4 bases lay outside the gene matches. Germline lookup yields CDR1 SGHRS and CDR2 YFSETQ. Here the CDR3 DNA reads TGCGCCAGCAGCTCGGGACTAGCGGGAGGGCCATCCTACAATGAGCAGTTCTTC. This codes for CASSSGLAGGPSYNEQFF.

In its sample, this clonotype was seen many times. The CDR3 DNA reads as TGTGCCAGCAGTTACCCCCCAGGGCTTCGACAAGCTTTCTTT. The encoded protein is CASSYPPGLRQAFF. The chain joins TRBV6-8 to TRBJ1-1; a possible D gene is TRBD1 (5 bases). Germline values: CDR1 MNHGY, CDR2 SAAAGT. CDR3 size: 14 residues. Trimming took off 2 bases at V and 9 bases at J, with 16 bases between the two ends.

The table lists this clonotype with many counts. This chain uses TRBV2 with TRBJ1-1; D is undetermined. The CDR3 has 12 residues. Germline lookup yields CDR1 SNHLY and CDR2 FYNNEI. Trimming pared 6 bases from V and 3 bases from J, leaving 8 bases between. CDR3 sequence (DNA): TGTGCCAGCAGGACGGCGTACACTGAAGCTTTCTTT. Encoded protein: CASRTAYTEAFF.

This clonotype was counted ten times or more. The chain couples TRBV5-1 to TRBJ2-3; 10 bases agree with TRBD1. V was clipped by 4 bases and J by 5 bases; unmatched bases: 7. Germline V gives CDR1 SGHRS, CDR2 YFSETQ. The CDR3 consists of 15 residues. The DNA for the CDR3 is TGCGCCAGCAGCAACAGACAGGGGGCCGGAGATACGCAGTATTTT. Protein product: CASSNRQGAGDTQYF. The full variable domain, its missing parts supplied by reference TRBV5-1 and TRBJ2-3, is KAGVTQTPRYLIKTRGQQVTLSCSPISGHRSVSWYQQTPGQGLQFLFEYFSETQRNKGNFPGRFSGRQFSNSRSEMNVSTLELGDSALYLCASSNRQGAGDTQYFGPGTRLTVL.

At least ten counts were recorded for this clonotype. The CDR3 here is CASSLGGGGHYEQYF. CDR3 nucleotide sequence: TGTGCCAGCAGCTTAGGGGGGGGAGGGCACTACGAGCAGTACTTC. V and J are TRBV13 and TRBJ2-7; 7 bases fit TRBD2. V lost 0 bases, J lost 3 bases, and 5 bases stayed unmatched. Germline loops: CDR1 PRHDT, CDR2 FYEKMQ (reference sequence). The CDR3 spans 15 residues.

V usage is TRBV1 and J usage is TRBJ2-2. TRBV1 is a documented pseudogene. The CDR3 covers 13 residues. In DNA form, the CDR3 reads TGTGCCAGCTCTAAAGGGAACACCGGGGAGCTGTTTTTT. Amino acid sequence: CASSKGNTGELFF.

This clonotype was detected many times. This rearrangement joins TRBV7-9 to TRBJ2-7; D not certain. This CDR3 is built from 12 residues. V was trimmed by 2 bases and J by 5 bases, leaving 7 bases between them. Looked up from germline, CDR1 is SEHNR and CDR2 is FQNEAQ (reference sequence). The CDR3 DNA reads as TGTGCCAGCAGCTTACAAGGGAACGAGCAGTACTTC. It codes for CASSLQGNEQYF.

This clonotype appeared many times. CDR3 DNA sequence: TGTGCCAGCAGTGAATCGACTGGGGCCAACGTCCTGACTTTC. It is translated as CASSESTGANVLTF. This sequence joins TRBV2 and TRBJ2-6; no definite D call. The CDR3 runs to 14 residues. Germline loops: CDR1 SNHLY, CDR2 FYNNEI. Trimming left V 2 bases short and J 2 bases short, with 4 bases between.

This clonotype was seen ten or more times. CDR3 residues: CASSSLEGTDTQYF. The CDR3 DNA sequence: TGCGCCAGCAGCTCTTTAGAGGGCACAGATACGCAGTATTTT. This chain uses TRBV5-1 with TRBJ2-3; D gene unclear. Trimming stripped 3 bases from V and 1 base from J, with 9 bases between. The CDR3 runs to 14 residues. In germline, CDR1 is SGHRS, CDR2 YFSETQ.

This clonotype showed up many times. The V and J genes are TRBV14 and TRBJ1-2; D is ambiguous. V was pared by 1 base and J by 5 bases, with 11 bases between. The CDR3 has 14 amino acids. Germline lookup yields CDR1 SGHDN and CDR2 FVKESK. CDR3 protein: CASSQVRGGYGYTF. Written as DNA, the CDR3 is TGTGCCAGCAGCCAAGTTCGGGGAGGGTATGGCTACACCTTC.

This clonotype was observed once. This is likely an artifact of a read error, given a far larger clone one base away. The V and J genes are TRBV7-8 and TRBJ2-1, with D unclear. Trimming removed 1 base at V and 10 bases at J, with 8 bases between. CDR3 length: 12 amino acids. Germline V gives CDR1 SGHVS, CDR2 FQNEAQ. The CDR3 sequence is CASSLERYEQFF. CDR3 DNA sequence: TGTGCCAGCAGCTTAGAACGCTACGAGCAGTTCTTC.

This clonotype was seen at least ten times. The chain combines TRBV19 with TRBJ2-2; TRBD2 matches 10 bases. This CDR3 has 15 residues. V dropped 7 bases and J dropped 0; count of bases not matched to a gene: 2. The V gene's germline CDR1 is LNHDA and CDR2 SQIVND (reference sequence). In nucleotides, the CDR3 is TGTGCCAGTACCGGGACTAGCGCGAACACCGGGGAGCTGTTTTTT. This translates into CASTGTSANTGELFF.

With respect to this clonotype: This likely traces to a read error, being one base from a far larger clone. This rearrangement joins TRBV12-3 or TRBV12-4 to TRBJ2-5; D not resolved. Trimming left V 2 bases short and J 11 bases short, with 12 bases between. The CDR3 runs to 12 residues. The CDR3 loop is CASSLRWNEQYF. Here the CDR3 DNA reads TGTGCCAGCAGTTTAAGGTGGAATGAGCAGTACTTC.

This clonotype was detected ten times or more. This rearrangement joins TRBV19 to TRBJ2-7; D possibly corresponds to TRBD2 (6 bases). V lost 4 bases and J lost 5, with 12 bases in between. Per the germline V gene, CDR1 is LNHDA and CDR2 is SQIVND (reference sequence). The CDR3 has 13 residues. This CDR3 is CASSTGGSDEQYF. The DNA for the CDR3 is TGTGCCAGTAGTACCGGAGGGTCGGACGAGCAGTACTTC.

This clonotype was seen repeatedly, ten times or more. This rearrangement joins TRBV28 to TRBJ2-7; TRBD1 matches at 7 bases. The CDR3 spans 13 residues. The V gene end was trimmed by 6 bases and the J gene end by 1 base; junction bases not matched to a gene: 3. Germline CDR1 is MDHEN and CDR2 is SYDVKM. For the CDR3, the DNA is TGTGCCAGCAGGACACAGGGGTCCTACGAGCAGTACTTC. Its protein is CASRTQGSYEQYF.

Details on this clonotype: A far larger clone lies a single base away; this is likely a read error. V usage is TRBV6-2 or TRBV6-3 and J usage is TRBJ2-7; a possible D gene is TRBD2 (6 bases). The CDR3 is 11 residues long. Germline V gene data show CDR1 as MNHEY and CDR2 as SVGEGT. The CDR3 DNA follows: TGCGCCAGCAGCTGGGGGGATGAGCAGTACTTC. It is translated as CASSWGDEQYF.

This clonotype was found many times. V and J are TRBV6-6 and TRBJ2-1; 13 nucleotides align to TRBD2. Trimming took 6 bases from V and 5 from J; bases not matched to a gene: 7. This CDR3 has 16 amino acids. Germline assignment: CDR1 MNHNY and CDR2 SVGAGI (reference sequence). The CDR3 here is CASSLSGTSGDNEQFF. The CDR3 nucleotides read TGTGCCAGCAGCCTATCCGGGACTAGCGGGGACAATGAGCAGTTCTTC.

This clonotype appeared many times. The chain recombines TRBV14 with TRBJ2-2, with a weak D call TRBD1 (6 bases). V gave up 2 bases and J gave up 1 base, with 26 bases separating them. Germline CDR1 SGHDN, CDR2 FVKESK. CDR3 size: 21 residues. The CDR3 spells CASSQLTRGGHLGENTGELFF. In DNA, the CDR3 is TGTGCCAGCAGCCAACTTACTCGAGGGGGACATCTTGGGGAGAACACCGGGGAGCTGTTTTTT.

This clonotype was detected ten times or more. The rearrangement uses TRBV13 and TRBJ2-1; TRBD1 matches at 7 bases. Looked up from germline, CDR1 is PRHDT and CDR2 is FYEKMQ (reference sequence). V was pared by 0 bases and J by 6 bases, with 2 bases of the junction left unmatched. This CDR3 contains 14 residues. The CDR3 DNA is TGTGCCAGCAGCTTAGGGAGGGGGCCCAATGAGCAGTTCTTC. This sequence encodes CASSLGRGPNEQFF.

This clonotype showed up many times. J is TRBJ1-6 and V is TRBV6-6; D remains ambiguous. With 1 base removed from V and 8 bases from J, the gap between germline ends came to 15 bases. CDR3 length: 16 amino acids. Per the germline V gene, CDR1 is MNHNY and CDR2 is SVGAGI (reference sequence). This CDR3 is CASSYYPSSVDSPLHF. The CDR3 region has the DNA TGTGCCAGCAGTTACTATCCAAGCTCAGTTGATTCACCCCTCCACTTT.

Ten or more counts support this clonotype. The chain couples TRBV11-3 to TRBJ2-2, with D uncertain. The CDR3 is made up of 13 amino acids. V lost 1 base and J 7 bases, leaving 7 bases between the germline ends. Germline V lookup: CDR1 SGHNT, CDR2 YENEEA. This CDR3 reads CASSLGPDGELFF. CDR3 coding DNA: TGTGCCAGCAGCTTAGGTCCAGACGGGGAGCTGTTTTTT.

This clonotype was picked up many times. Here the CDR3 DNA reads TGTGCCAGCAGTTACGCGCAAAGGACTAGCGGCTACAATGAGCAGTTCTTC. Its protein is CASSYAQRTSGYNEQFF. V and J are TRBV6-5 and TRBJ2-1; TRBD2 matches at 10 bases. Germline CDR1 is MNHEY and CDR2 is SVGAGI. V shed 2 bases and J 3 bases; nucleotides not matched to a gene: 7. The CDR3 extends over 17 amino acids.

In its sample, this clonotype was seen many times. The CDR3 reads CASSQRGAGGVDEQFF. The DNA of the CDR3 is TGTGCCAGCAGCCAACGAGGGGCGGGGGGGGTAGATGAGCAGTTCTTC. V is TRBV5-4 and J is TRBJ2-1; 9 bases match TRBD2. Germline CDR1 and CDR2: SGHNT and YYREEE (reference sequence). The CDR3 runs 16 residues. V lost 4 bases, J lost 8 bases, and 13 bases stayed unmatched.

This clonotype came up many times. This chain joins TRBV10-3 and TRBJ2-7, with 7 positions matching TRBD1. Germline-derived CDR1 and CDR2 are ENHRY and SYGVKD. With V trimmed by 5 bases and J by 1 base, 8 bases remained unmatched. CDR3 size: 15 residues. CDR3 DNA sequence: TGTGCCATCAGTCCCACGACAGGGTATTCCTACGAGCAGTACTTC. Its translation is CAISPTTGYSYEQYF.